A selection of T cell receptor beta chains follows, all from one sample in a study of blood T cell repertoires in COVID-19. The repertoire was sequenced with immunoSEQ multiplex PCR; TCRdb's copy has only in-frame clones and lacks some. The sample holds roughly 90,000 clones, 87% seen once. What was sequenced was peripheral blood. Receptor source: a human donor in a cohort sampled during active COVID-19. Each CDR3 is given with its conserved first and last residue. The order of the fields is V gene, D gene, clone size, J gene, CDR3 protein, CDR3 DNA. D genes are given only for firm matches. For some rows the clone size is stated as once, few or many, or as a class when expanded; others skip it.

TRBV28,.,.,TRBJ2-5,CASRPGALEETQYF,TGTGCCAGCCGTCCTGGAGCCCTAGAAGAGACCCAGTACTTC
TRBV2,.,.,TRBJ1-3,CASSEGAGGNTIYF,TGTGCCAGCAGTGAAGGCGCGGGAGGAAACACCATATATTTT
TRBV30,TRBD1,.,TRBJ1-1,CAWSSHYRQGRNTEAFF,TGTGCCTGGAGTTCCCACTATAGACAGGGACGGAACACTGAAGCTTTCTTT
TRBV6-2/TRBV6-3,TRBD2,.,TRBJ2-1,CASSYPGLAGAKEQFF,TGTGCCAGCAGTTACCCCGGACTAGCGGGAGCGAAAGAGCAGTTCTTC
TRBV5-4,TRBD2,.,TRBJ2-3,CASSYLAGETDTQYF,TGTGCCAGCAGCTACCTAGCGGGGGAAACAGATACGCAGTATTTT
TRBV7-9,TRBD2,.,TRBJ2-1,CASLRTSGSINNEQFF,TGTGCCAGCTTACGGACTAGCGGGAGTATCAATAATGAGCAGTTCTTC
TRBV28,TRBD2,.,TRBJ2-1,CASSFLAGGPTSYNEQFF,TGTGCCAGCAGTTTTCTAGCGGGAGGGCCCACGTCCTACAATGAGCAGTTCTTC
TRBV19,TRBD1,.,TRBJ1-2,CASSISTRGRGYGYTF,TGTGCCAGTAGTATATCTACCAGGGGGCGAGGGTATGGCTACACCTTC
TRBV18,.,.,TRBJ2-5,CASSPKTPGTITETQYF,TGTGCCAGCTCACCAAAAACCCCGGGAACCATCACGGAGACCCAGTACTTC
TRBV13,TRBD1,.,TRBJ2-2,CASSLLGQGAPTGELFF,TGTGCCAGCAGCCTCCTCGGACAGGGGGCGCCCACCGGGGAGCTGTTTTTT
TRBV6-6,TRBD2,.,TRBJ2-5,CASRPKRGGKTQYF,TGTGCCAGCAGACCCAAGCGGGGGGGGAAGACCCAGTACTTC
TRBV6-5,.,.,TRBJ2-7,CASSYSTGLGEQYF,TGTGCCAGCAGTTACTCTACAGGGCTGGGCGAGCAGTACTTC
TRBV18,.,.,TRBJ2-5,CASSPAGVAETQYF,TGTGCCAGCTCACCAGCCGGGGTCGCGGAGACCCAGTACTTC
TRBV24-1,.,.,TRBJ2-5,CATSDLGQQETQYF,TGTGCCACCAGTGATTTGGGACAGCAAGAGACCCAGTACTTC
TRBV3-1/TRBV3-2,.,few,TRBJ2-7,CASSRPGTGAYEQYF,TGTGCCAGCAGCCGCCCCGGGACTGGCGCCTACGAGCAGTACTTC
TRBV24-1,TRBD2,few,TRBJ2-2,CATSDERGNTGELFF,TGTGCCACCAGTGATGAGCGGGGGAACACCGGGGAGCTGTTTTTT
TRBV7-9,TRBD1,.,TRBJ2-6,CASSLGQGGSSGANVLTF,TGTGCCAGCAGCTTAGGACAGGGTGGGAGCTCTGGGGCCAACGTCCTGACTTTC
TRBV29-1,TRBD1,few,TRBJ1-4,CSVNRGKGEKLFF,TGCAGCGTCAACAGGGGGAAGGGTGAAAAACTGTTTTTT
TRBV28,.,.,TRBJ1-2,CASSLSSHSGTNHGYTF,TGTGCCAGCAGCTTAAGTTCCCACTCCGGGACAAACCATGGCTACACCTTC
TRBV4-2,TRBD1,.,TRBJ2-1,CASSHSTGGVTYNEQFF,TGTGCCAGCAGCCACTCGACAGGGGGCGTTACCTACAATGAGCAGTTCTTC
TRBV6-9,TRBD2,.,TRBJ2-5,CASALSGTSGRETQYF,TGTGCCAGCGCCCTGTCCGGGACTAGCGGGAGGGAGACCCAGTACTTC
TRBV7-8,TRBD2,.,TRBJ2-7,CASSRTSGRDYEQYF,TGTGCCAGCAGCCGGACTAGCGGGAGGGACTACGAGCAGTACTTC
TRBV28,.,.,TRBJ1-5,CASIGEGSNQPQHF,TGTGCCAGCATCGGGGAGGGTAGTAATCAGCCCCAGCATTTT
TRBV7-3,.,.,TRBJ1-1,CASSLTRNTEAFF,TGTGCCAGCAGCTTAACGAGAAACACTGAAGCTTTCTTT
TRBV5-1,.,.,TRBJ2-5,CASSPQREETQYF,TGCGCCAGCAGCCCGCAGCGGGAAGAGACCCAGTACTTC
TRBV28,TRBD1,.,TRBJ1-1,CASSPDRVPGTEAFF,TGTGCCAGCAGTCCAGACAGGGTCCCGGGGACTGAAGCTTTCTTT
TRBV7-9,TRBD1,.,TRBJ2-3,CASSHGQGEGTDTQYF,TGTGCCAGCAGTCACGGACAGGGGGAGGGCACAGATACGCAGTATTTT
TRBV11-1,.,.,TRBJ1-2,CASTPSPGKETF,TGTGCCAGCACCCCTTCGCCGGGGAAGGAAACCTTC
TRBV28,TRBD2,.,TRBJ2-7,CASSSPGSGGSYEQYF,TGTGCCAGCAGTTCCCCCGGGAGTGGCGGGAGCTACGAGCAGTACTTC
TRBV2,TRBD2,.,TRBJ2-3,CASTQTSGMADTQYF,TGTGCCAGCACTCAGACTAGCGGGATGGCAGATACGCAGTATTTT
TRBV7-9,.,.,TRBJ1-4,CASSSDISEKLFF,TGTGCCAGCAGCTCCGACATATCCGAAAAACTGTTTTTT
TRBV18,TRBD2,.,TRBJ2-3,CASSLSGRGVDTQYF,TGTGCCAGCTCCCTCAGCGGGAGAGGGGTAGATACGCAGTATTTT
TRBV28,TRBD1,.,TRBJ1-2,CASLSGGGYGYTF,TGTGCCAGCCTTTCAGGGGGAGGTTATGGCTACACCTTC
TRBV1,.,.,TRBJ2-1,CTSQPSEREGSYNEQFF,TGCACCAGTCAGCCGAGTGAGCGGGAAGGGTCCTACAATGAGCAGTTCTTC
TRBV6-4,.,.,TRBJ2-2,CASSDGDTGELFF,TGTGCCAGCAGTGACGGAGACACCGGGGAGCTGTTTTTT
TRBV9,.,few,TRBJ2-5,CASSVGYSQETQYF,TGTGCCAGCAGCGTAGGGTACAGTCAAGAGACCCAGTACTTC
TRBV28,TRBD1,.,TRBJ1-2,CASSINRGDYTF,TGTGCCAGCAGTATAAACAGGGGCGACTACACCTTC
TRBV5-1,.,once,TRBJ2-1,CASSLGPYGASTNEQFF,TGCGCCAGCAGCTTGGGGCCCTACGGAGCTAGTACCAATGAGCAGTTCTTC
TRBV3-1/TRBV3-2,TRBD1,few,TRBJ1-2,CASSPGQGAISGGYTF,TGTGCCAGCAGCCCGGGACAGGGGGCCATCTCGGGCGGCTACACCTTC
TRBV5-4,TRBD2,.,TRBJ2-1,CASTLGLAGEDEQFF,TGTGCCAGCACCCTGGGACTAGCGGGAGAAGATGAGCAGTTCTTC
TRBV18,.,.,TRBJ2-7,CASSTREETYEQYF,TGTGCCAGCTCAACGAGGGAGGAAACCTACGAGCAGTACTTC
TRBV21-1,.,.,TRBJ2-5,CASSKASYREPQETQYF,TGTGCCAGCAGCAAAGCCTCATACAGGGAACCCCAAGAGACCCAGTACTTC
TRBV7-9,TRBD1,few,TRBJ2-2,CASTRTGGAPGELFF,TGTGCCAGCACCAGGACAGGGGGCGCCCCCGGGGAGCTGTTTTTT
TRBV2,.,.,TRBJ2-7,CASSERQVPAYEQYF,TGTGCCAGCAGTGAAAGGCAGGTGCCCGCCTACGAGCAGTACTTC
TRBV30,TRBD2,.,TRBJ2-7,CAWMPGGSSYEQYF,TGTGCCTGGATGCCGGGCGGGAGCTCCTACGAGCAGTACTTC
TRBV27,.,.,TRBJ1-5,CASSSFNSQGSGLPQHF,TGTGCCAGCAGTTCCTTCAATTCTCAGGGGTCCGGGTTGCCCCAGCATTTT